The 7 T cell receptor beta chains reported below all come from one sample, sequenced in a study of blood T cell repertoires in COVID-19 (TCRdb year 2020). The method behind the library was the immunoSEQ multiplex PCR assay. TCRdb's version of the immuneACCESS table is confined to in-frame rearrangements and falls short of the full clone set. An unresolved V gene accounts for under half of the shortfall where checked; the remainder is of unknown origin. This sample comprises 200,000 to 250,000 clones, roughly 89% of them detected only once. The biggest ten clones account for around 6% of the sample. Source material: peripheral blood. The origin of the receptors is a man between 60 and 75 years old who had recovered from COVID-19.

The chain carries TRBV6-7 and TRBJ1-4, with D possibly matching TRBD1 (6 bases). TRBV6-7 is identified as an open reading frame with a role that is uncertain. V was cut by 7 bases and J by 2 bases, with 14 bases left in between. This CDR3 comprises 15 residues. The CDR3 region is CASTRAGETNEKLFF. The CDR3 DNA follows: TGTGCCAGCACCAGGGCAGGGGAGACTAATGAAAAACTGTTTTTT.

V and J are TRBV19 and TRBJ1-3; D unresolved. Trimming cost V 0 bases and J 7 bases, with 13 bases left between them. Germline V gene data show CDR1 as LNHDA and CDR2 as SQIVND (reference sequence). The CDR3 spans 15 residues. Here the CDR3 DNA reads TGTGCCAGTAGTATAGATCCGGGAACCTGGAACACCATATATTTT. This translates into CASSIDPGTWNTIYF.

The chain recombines TRBV11-3 with TRBJ2-6; 7 nucleotides agree with TRBD1. This CDR3 has 17 residues. V trimming: 11 bases; J trimming: 2 bases; junction bases outside the gene matches: 15. Germline V gene sequence: CDR1 SGHNT, CDR2 YENEEA. The DNA of the CDR3 is TGTGCCTCTGCAGCAGGGCCCCAGGGGGCTGGGGCCAACGTCCTGACTTTC. Translation: CASAAGPQGAGANVLTF.

The count of this clone is one. The rearrangement uses TRBV2 and TRBJ2-7; 12 nucleotides agree with TRBD2. Looked up from germline, CDR1 is SNHLY and CDR2 is FYNNEI. V was clipped by 6 bases and J by 3 bases; unmatched bases: 12. CDR3 length equals 17 residues. CDR3 region: CASRADTGLAGLYEQYF. In nucleotides, the CDR3 is TGTGCCAGCAGGGCCGACACCGGACTAGCGGGACTCTACGAGCAGTACTTC.

Details on this clone: Other DNA sequences in the same sample also yield this CDR3. The chain couples TRBV5-1 to TRBJ2-3; 7 bases fit TRBD2. The CDR3 has 14 residues. Losses at the gene ends were 4 bases for V and 4 bases for J; bases not matched to a gene: 6. CDR1 is SGHRS and CDR2 is YFSETQ in the germline V gene. The CDR3 region is CASSPLAGADTQYF. The CDR3, as DNA: TGCGCCAGCAGCCCTTTGGCGGGAGCAGATACGCAGTATTTT.

In its sample, this clone was seen once. The chain links TRBV3-1 (or the pseudogene TRBV3-2) to TRBJ1-3; D unclear. The V gene lost 6 bases and the J gene lost 0 bases, with 9 bases spanning the gap. Germline CDR1 and CDR2: LGHDT and YNNKEL (reference sequence). The CDR3 runs to 14 residues. The CDR3 sequence is CASSLGPSGNTIYF. CDR3 sequence (DNA): TGTGCCAGCAGTCTAGGTCCCTCTGGAAACACCATATATTTT.

This chain connects TRBV30 to TRBJ2-7, with D tentatively TRBD1 (5 bases). The CDR3 runs to 13 residues. Germline loops: CDR1 GTSNPN, CDR2 SVGIG (reference sequence). V shed 0 bases and J shed 3 bases, with 9 bases lying between them. For the CDR3, the DNA is TGTGCCTGGAGTGTCGGCAGGGTCTACGAGCAGTACTTC. Translating it yields CAWSVGRVYEQYF.